This T cell receptor beta chain comes out of a study of T cell responses to AZD1222 COVID-19 vaccine. Points from the study as a whole: An increase in Spike-specific TCR breadth and depth was observed after two AZD1222 doses.

The CDR3 sequence is 14 residues long. The trim removed 7 bases at V and 7 bases at J, leaving 12 bases unmatched. CDR1 is SNHLY, CDR2 FYNNEI, per germline. Using immunoSEQ multiplex PCR, the repertoire was profiled, and TCRdb retains in-frame clones only, with some absent. Of 95,000 to 110,000 clones listed, about 90% are singletons. In the case of this clone: Its antigen is not known.

The material sequenced was peripheral blood, taken on day 0 of AZD1222 vaccination. The sequence came from an adult in good health. This rearrangement joins TRBV2 to TRBJ2-5; 7 positions match TRBD2. The CDR3 is CASKTGTTLGTQYF. For the CDR3, the DNA is TGTGCCAGCAAAACCGGGACTACGTTAGGGACCCAGTACTTC.